Here is one T cell receptor (beta chain) with its context. Its target is not known. Treatment defined: roughly ten-day PBMC culture with coronavirus spike peptide pools or control peptides (ViraFEST assay). The sample originates from a study of vaccination and CD4 T cells after COVID-19. Overall study context: Recovered patients in the cohort numbered six men and four women, two of them Hispanic. The study drew post-COVID samples a median roughly 100 days after diagnosis (range 35 to 161). Study-wide findings and caveats: The median number of SARS-CoV-2-reactive clonotypes increased from around 21 to 38, a change that did not reach significance. Researchers report that a median roughly 86% of reactive clones in convalescent patients surfaced only post-vaccination.

V lost 2 bases to trimming and J lost 2 bases; unmatched junction nucleotides: 3. The CDR3 length is 15 residues. The germline gives CDR1 MNHEY, CDR2 SVGAGI. An Oncomine TCR Beta short-read assay was used to sequence the DNA from cultured CD4+ T cells. TCRdb fed the PCR reads into MiXCR, producing one record per CDR3 protein. The sample contains more than 11,000 distinct CDR3 sequences, 50% to 55% of which appear only once. The chain has TRBV6-5 and TRBJ2-1, with 7 bases matching TRBD1. Sequenced sample: CD4+ T cells from blood, cultured in vitro. The receptor's source is a human donor who had recovered from COVID-19. CDR3 protein: CASSYRGTAYNEQFF. The CDR3 DNA reads TGTGCCAGCAGTTACAGGGGGACAGCCTACAATGAGCAGTTCTTC.